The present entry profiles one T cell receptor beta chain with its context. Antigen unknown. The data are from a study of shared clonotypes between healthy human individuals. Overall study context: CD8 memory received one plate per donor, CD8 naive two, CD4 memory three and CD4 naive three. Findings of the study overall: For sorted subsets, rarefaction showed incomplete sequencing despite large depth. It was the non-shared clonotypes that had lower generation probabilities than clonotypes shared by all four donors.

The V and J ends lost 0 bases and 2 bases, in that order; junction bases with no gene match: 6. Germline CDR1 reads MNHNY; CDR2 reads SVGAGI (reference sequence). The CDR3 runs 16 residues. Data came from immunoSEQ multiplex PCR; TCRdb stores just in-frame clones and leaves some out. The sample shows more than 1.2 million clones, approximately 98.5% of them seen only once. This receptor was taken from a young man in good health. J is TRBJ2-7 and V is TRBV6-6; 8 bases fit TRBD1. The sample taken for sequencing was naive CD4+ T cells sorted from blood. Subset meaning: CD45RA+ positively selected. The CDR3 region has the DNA TGTGCCAGCAGTTACTCGAGCAGGGGGCCCCCCTACGAGCAGTACTTC. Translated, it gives CASSYSSRGPPYEQYF.